This TCR beta chain appears in the sequencing data of a study of blood T cell repertoires in COVID-19. Looking at the study overall: The United States, Italy and Spain supplied acute and convalescent COVID-19 samples.

CDR1 SGHRS and CDR2 YFSETQ come from the germline V gene. The CDR3 length is 15 residues. V was shortened by 0 bases and J by 3 bases, with 12 bases between the two germline ends. The authors' processing: Reference gene primer amplification in the assay estimated nucleated cell counts. Sequencing was performed with immunoSEQ multiplex PCR; in TCRdb, only in-frame clones are kept and a portion is missing. V, J and clone size were drawn from that table, and D and trimming were deduced from the DNA. Here the sample spans about 120,000 clones, about 86% being singletons. This clonotype was sampled from a woman between 50 and 59 years old with active or convalescent COVID-19. V gene TRBV5-1 combines with J gene TRBJ1-2; D not resolved. Source material: peripheral blood. The DNA for the CDR3 is TGCGCCAGCAGCTTGGTAGAGGGCTCGGACTATGGCTACACCTTC. Amino acid sequence: CASSLVEGSDYGYTF.